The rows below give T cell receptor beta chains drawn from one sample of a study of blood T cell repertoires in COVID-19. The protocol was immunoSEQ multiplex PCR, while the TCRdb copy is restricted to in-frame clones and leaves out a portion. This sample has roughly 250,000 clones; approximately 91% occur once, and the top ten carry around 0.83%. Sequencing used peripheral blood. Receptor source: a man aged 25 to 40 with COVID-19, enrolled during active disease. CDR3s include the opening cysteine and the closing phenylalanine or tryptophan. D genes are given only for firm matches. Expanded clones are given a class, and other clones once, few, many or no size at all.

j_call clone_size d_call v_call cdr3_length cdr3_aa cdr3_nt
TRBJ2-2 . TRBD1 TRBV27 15 CASRRTGVDTGELFF TGTGCCAGCAGGCGGACAGGGGTCGACACCGGGGAGCTGTTTTTT
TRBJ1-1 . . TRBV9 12 CASSVWNTEAFF TGTGCCAGCAGCGTCTGGAACACTGAAGCTTTCTTT
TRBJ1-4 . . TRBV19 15 CASGTGSFQGEKLFF TGTGCCAGCGGAACGGGCTCCTTCCAGGGGGAAAAACTGTTTTTT
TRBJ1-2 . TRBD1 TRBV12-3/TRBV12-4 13 CASSFGTEDGYTF TGTGCCAGCAGTTTTGGGACAGAAGATGGCTACACCTTC
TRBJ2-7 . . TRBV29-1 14 CSVAGQGFSYEQYF TGCAGCGTTGCTGGCCAGGGGTTCTCCTACGAGCAGTACTTC
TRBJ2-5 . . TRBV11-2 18 CASSLVVWIGTYQETQYF TGTGCCAGCAGCTTAGTAGTTTGGATAGGGACTTATCAAGAGACCCAGTACTTC
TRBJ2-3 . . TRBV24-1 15 CATSDFGAGPDTQYF TGTGCCACCAGTGATTTTGGGGCAGGGCCAGATACGCAGTATTTT
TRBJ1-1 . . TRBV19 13 CASTPTRNTEAFF TGTGCCAGTACTCCGACAAGGAACACTGAAGCTTTCTTT
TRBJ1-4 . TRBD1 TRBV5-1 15 CASTTLGQPNEKLFF TGCGCCAGCACCACCCTGGGACAGCCTAATGAAAAACTGTTTTTT
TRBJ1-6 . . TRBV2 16 CASSGPGGEGNSPLHF TGTGCCAGCAGTGGTCCCGGAGGGGAGGGTAATTCACCCCTCCACTTT
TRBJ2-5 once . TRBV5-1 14 CASSPGASQETQYF TGCGCCAGCAGCCCCGGAGCCAGTCAAGAGACCCAGTACTTC
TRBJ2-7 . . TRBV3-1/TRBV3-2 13 CASSYDRSYEQYF TGTGCCAGCAGCTACGACAGGAGCTACGAGCAGTACTTC
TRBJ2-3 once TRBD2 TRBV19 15 CASKALAGPTDTQYF TGTGCCAGTAAGGCCCTAGCGGGCCCCACAGATACGCAGTATTTT
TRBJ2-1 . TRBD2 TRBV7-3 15 CASSPKGLAGSEQFF TGTGCCAGCAGCCCAAAGGGACTAGCGGGGTCTGAGCAGTTCTTC
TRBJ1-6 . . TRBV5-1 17 CASSLDLLLRGNSPLHF TGCGCCAGCAGCTTGGACCTACTTTTGCGGGGGAATTCACCCCTCCACTTT
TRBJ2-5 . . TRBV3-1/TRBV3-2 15 CASLARVGGMETQYF TGTGCCAGCCTAGCCCGGGTCGGAGGTATGGAGACCCAGTACTTC
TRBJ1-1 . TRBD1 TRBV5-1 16 CASSLGTGRLNTEAFF TGCGCCAGCAGCCTAGGGACAGGCCGGTTGAACACTGAAGCTTTCTTT
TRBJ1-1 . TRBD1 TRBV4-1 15 CASSYRTGGNTEAFF TGCGCCAGCAGCTACCGGACAGGGGGAAACACTGAAGCTTTCTTT
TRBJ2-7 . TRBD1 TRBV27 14 CATSRDRNAYEQYF TGTGCCACCTCCCGGGACAGAAACGCCTACGAGCAGTACTTC
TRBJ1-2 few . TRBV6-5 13 CASNKGDNYGYTF TGTGCCAGCAATAAGGGAGATAACTATGGCTACACCTTC
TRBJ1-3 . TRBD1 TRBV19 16 CASSRQGALSGNTIYF TGTGCCAGTAGTAGACAGGGGGCCCTCTCTGGAAACACCATATATTTT
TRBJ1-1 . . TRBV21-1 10 CASRQGGAFF TGTGCCAGTCGACAGGGCGGGGCTTTCTTT
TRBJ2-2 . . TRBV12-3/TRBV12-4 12 CASSLVRGELFF TGTGCCAGCAGTCTGGTGCGCGGGGAGCTGTTTTTT
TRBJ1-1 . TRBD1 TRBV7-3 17 CASSHGTASNLNTEAFF TGTGCCAGCAGCCACGGGACAGCCTCCAATTTGAACACTGAAGCTTTCTTT
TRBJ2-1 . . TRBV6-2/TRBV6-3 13 CASSQTGHNEQFF TGTGCCAGCAGTCAGACAGGACACAATGAGCAGTTCTTC
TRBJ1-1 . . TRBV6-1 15 CASSDPSFGGTEAFF TGTGCCAGCAGTGATCCAAGTTTCGGGGGGACTGAAGCTTTCTTT
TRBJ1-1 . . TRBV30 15 CAWGRKGNLNTEAFF TGTGCCTGGGGCCGGAAGGGGAATTTGAACACTGAAGCTTTCTTT
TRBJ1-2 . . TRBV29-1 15 CSVEDAEGLGYGYTF TGCAGCGTTGAAGATGCCGAGGGCCTGGGCTATGGCTACACCTTC
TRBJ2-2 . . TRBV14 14 CASSAQVNTGELFF TGTGCCAGCAGCGCACAGGTGAACACCGGGGAGCTGTTTTTT
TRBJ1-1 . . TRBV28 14 CASSLRLGSTEAFF TGTGCCAGCAGCCTCCGTTTGGGGAGCACTGAAGCTTTCTTT
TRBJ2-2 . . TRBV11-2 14 CASSLQQNTGELFF TGTGCCAGCAGCTTACAACAAAACACCGGGGAGCTGTTTTTT
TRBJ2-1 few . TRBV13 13 CASSPSSYNEQFF TGTGCCAGCAGCCCTAGCTCCTACAATGAGCAGTTCTTC
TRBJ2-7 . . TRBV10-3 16 CAISDFGGSGNYEQYF TGTGCCATCAGTGACTTTGGGGGGTCAGGGAACTACGAGCAGTACTTC
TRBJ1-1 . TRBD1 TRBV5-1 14 CASSEGTGHTEAFF TGCGCCAGCAGCGAAGGGACAGGCCACACTGAAGCTTTCTTT
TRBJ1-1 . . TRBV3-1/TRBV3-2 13 CASSQEQNTEAFF TGTGCCAGCAGCCAAGAACAGAACACTGAAGCTTTCTTT
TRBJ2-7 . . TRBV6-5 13 CASSAGRSYEQYF TGTGCCAGCAGCGCGGGACGCTCCTACGAGCAGTACTTC
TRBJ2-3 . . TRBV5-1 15 CASSLDRQPTDTQYF TGCGCCAGCAGCTTGGACAGGCAGCCCACCGATACGCAGTATTTT
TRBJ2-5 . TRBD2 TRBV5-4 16 CASSSPQRGAQETQYF TGTGCCAGCAGCTCGCCCCAGCGGGGGGCACAAGAGACCCAGTACTTC
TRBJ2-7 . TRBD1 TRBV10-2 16 CASSEPRDRGRYEQYF TGCGCCAGCAGTGAACCCCGGGACAGGGGCCGCTATGAGCAGTACTTC
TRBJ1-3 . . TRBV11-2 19 CASSLGTGRALSSGNTIYF TGTGCCAGCAGCTTAGGAACAGGTCGAGCCCTCAGCTCTGGAAACACCATATATTTT
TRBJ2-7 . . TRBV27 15 CASSFIGLGGYEQYF TGTGCCAGCAGTTTCATAGGGCTAGGGGGCTACGAGCAGTACTTC
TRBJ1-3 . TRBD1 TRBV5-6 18 CASSSTGQGMISGNTIYF TGTGCCAGCAGCTCTACGGGACAGGGGATGATTTCTGGAAACACCATATATTTT
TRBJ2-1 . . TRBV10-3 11 CAISGENEQFF TGTGCCATCAGTGGTGAGAATGAGCAGTTCTTC
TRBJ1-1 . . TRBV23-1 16 CASSQDGQIMNTEAFF TGCGCCAGCAGTCAGGACGGACAGATCATGAACACTGAAGCTTTCTTT
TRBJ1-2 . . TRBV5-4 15 CASSLDPGFSYGYTF TGTGCCAGCAGCTTGGATCCAGGGTTCAGCTATGGCTACACCTTC
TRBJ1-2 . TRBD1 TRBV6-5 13 CASDRGANYGYTF TGTGCCAGCGACAGGGGGGCTAACTATGGCTACACCTTC
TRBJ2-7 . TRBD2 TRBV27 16 CASSDTGASGVHEQYF TGTGCCAGCTCCGACACAGGGGCTAGCGGGGTCCACGAGCAGTACTTC
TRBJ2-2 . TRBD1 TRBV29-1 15 CSVGMGQENTGELFF TGCAGCGTTGGAATGGGACAGGAAAACACCGGGGAGCTGTTTTTT
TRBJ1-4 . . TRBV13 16 CASSLARGLTNEKLFF TGTGCCAGCAGCTTAGCGCGGGGGCTGACTAATGAAAAACTGTTTTTT
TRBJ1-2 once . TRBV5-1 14 CASSSDSPAYGYTF TGCGCCAGCAGCTCGGACAGTCCCGCTTATGGCTACACCTTC
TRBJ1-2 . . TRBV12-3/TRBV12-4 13 CASTLGGGYGYTF TGTGCCAGCACCTTAGGTGGGGGGTATGGCTACACCTTC
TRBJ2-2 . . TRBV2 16 CASSDVGPGNTGELFF TGTGCCAGCAGTGATGTGGGGCCTGGGAACACCGGGGAGCTGTTTTTT
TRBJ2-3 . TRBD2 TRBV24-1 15 CATSDSGGAGDTQYF TGTGCCACCAGTGATTCCGGGGGGGCCGGAGATACGCAGTATTTT
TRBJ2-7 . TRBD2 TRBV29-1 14 CSVGLAGGSYEQYF TGCAGCGTGGGACTAGCGGGGGGTTCCTACGAGCAGTACTTC